The text below deals with one T cell receptor beta chain. Its antigen is as yet unknown. It may be a read error: a sequence one base away is much more abundant. The TCRbeta library was prepared with unique molecular identifiers. TCRdb redid the calling of the PCR reads with MiXCR, one entry per CDR3 protein. Here the sample spans 55,000 to 70,000 distinct CDR3 sequences, approximately 10% being singletons. The data belong to a study of T-cell reconstitution after alpha-beta-depleted transplantation in children. Study results and caveats: Expanded graft clones numbering several hundred reportedly gave rise to alpha-beta T cells about two months after transplant.

CDR1 is MNHEY and CDR2 is SMNVEV in the germline V gene (reference sequence). This CDR3 region has 15 residues. V was trimmed by 4 bases and J by 1 base, leaving 14 bases between them. The chain joins TRBV27 to TRBJ2-7; perhaps D is TRBD1 or TRBD2 (5 bases each). The source is a boy younger than 18 with acute myeloid leukemia, due to receive a stem cell transplant. The sample consisted of PBMCs, taken before TCRalphabeta/CD19-depleted stem cell transplant. CDR3 nucleotides: TGTGCCAGCAGTTCTAGGGACCGCACTTCCTACGAGCAGTACGTC. Its protein is CASSSRDRTSYEQYV.